The 25 T cell receptor beta chains presented below share a single source sample, sequenced in a study of cytomegalovirus exposure and HLA in healthy donors. With 60 Vbeta and 13 Jbeta primers, the PCR was carried out. The repertoire was sequenced with immunoSEQ multiplex PCR; TCRdb's copy has only in-frame clones and lacks some. This table holds 170,000 or so clones, around four fifths found once. The sequenced material came from PBMCs. The origin of the receptors is a woman aged 45-59 years in good health and CMV-seropositive.

The gene calls are TRBV7-2 and TRBJ2-1; TRBD1 is a possible D gene (5 bases). Germline-derived CDR1 and CDR2 are SGHTA and FQGNSA. The CDR3 is made up of 15 amino acids. Trimming removed 3 bases at V and 8 bases at J, with 17 bases between. The CDR3 nucleotides are TGTGCCAGCAGCTTCCAGGGTATTAGTCTCGATGAGCAGTTCTTC. It encodes CASSFQGISLDEQFF.

V usage is TRBV7-2 and J usage is TRBJ1-1; 9 nucleotides align to TRBD1. CDR3 length: 15 amino acids. The germline gives CDR1 SGHTA, CDR2 FQGNSA. Trimming removed 2 bases from V and 7 bases from J; junction bases left unmatched: 8. This CDR3 is CASSLTGGYSGEAFF. Here the CDR3 DNA reads TGTGCCAGCAGCTTAACAGGGGGCTACTCCGGTGAAGCTTTCTTT.

The chain is built from TRBV28 and TRBJ2-5; TRBD1 matches at 7 bases. The J call is doubtful: the DNA matches TRBJ2-7 better. Germline lookup yields CDR1 MDHEN and CDR2 SYDVKM. The CDR3 has 13 amino acids. The CDR3 loop is CASSNRGSREQYF. The CDR3 coding sequence is TGTGCCAGCAGTAACAGGGGTTCACGCGAGCAGTACTTC.

The gene calls are TRBV4-3 and TRBJ2-2; 7 bases map to TRBD2. CDR3 length: 15 residues. Germline values: CDR1 LGHNA, CDR2 YSLEER. The ends lost 1 base at V and 3 bases at J; junction bases unmatched: 2. In nucleotides, the CDR3 is TGCGCCAGCAGCCAAGGACTAGCCTACACCGGGGAGCTGTTTTTT. Its translation: CASSQGLAYTGELFF.

The V gene is TRBV10-3, the J gene TRBJ2-5, with TRBD1 matching over 8 bases. This CDR3 is 17 amino acids long. Unmatched junction bases numbered 9, after V lost 3 bases and J lost 0 bases. Germline V gene lookup returns CDR1 ENHRY and CDR2 SYGVKD. CDR3 bases: TGTGCCATCAGTGACCTTGGGGCAGGGGGCTACCAAGAGACCCAGTACTTC. This sequence encodes CAISDLGAGGYQETQYF.

The rearrangement joins TRBV4-1 to TRBJ1-4; tentative D call: TRBD1 (5 bases). Trimming removed 0 bases at V and 7 bases at J, with 12 bases between. The CDR3 is 15 amino acids. From germline, CDR1 is MGHRA and CDR2 YSYEKL. In nucleotides, the CDR3 is TGCGCCAGCAGCCAAGACGGGGGTGGGGGTGAAAAACTGTTTTTT. Translation gives CASSQDGGGGEKLFF.

The rearrangement links TRBV7-3 to TRBJ1-1, with 8 bases fitting TRBD1. V was pared by 5 bases and J by 2 bases, with 10 bases of the junction left unmatched. Germline assignment: CDR1 SGHTA and CDR2 FQGTGA. There are 16 residues in the CDR3. The CDR3 protein is CASSEAGTGDNTEAFF. The CDR3 bases are TGTGCCAGCAGCGAAGCCGGGACAGGAGATAACACTGAAGCTTTCTTT.

As to this clone: As the CDR3 is not closed by the conserved phenylalanine or tryptophan, this likely results from a read error. V and J are TRBV14 and TRBJ1-1, with 11 nucleotides matching TRBD1. V was pared by 4 bases and J by 5 bases, with 6 bases of the junction left unmatched. Germline-derived CDR1 and CDR2 are SGHDN and FVKESK. The CDR3 has 15 residues. The CDR3 nucleotides are TGTGCCAGCAGCCTACGCCGGGACAGGGGGACTGAAGCTTTCTCC. Protein: CASSLRRDRGTEAFS.

The genes are TRBV13 and TRBJ2-7, with D uncertain. CDR1 is PRHDT, CDR2 FYEKMQ, per germline (reference sequence). This CDR3 is 12 amino acids long. Trimming cost V 1 base and J 4 bases, with 5 bases left between them. This CDR3 is CASSLVLYEQYF. CDR3 nucleotide sequence: TGTGCCAGCAGCTTAGTACTTTACGAGCAGTACTTC.

This sequence joins TRBV4-3 and TRBJ2-7, with D possibly matching TRBD2 (5 bases). This CDR3 has 14 amino acids. V dropped 2 bases and J dropped 0 bases, with 8 bases sitting between them. Germline V gives CDR1 LGHNA, CDR2 YSLEER. CDR3 nucleotide sequence: TGCGCCAGCAGCCAAAGGGAGAGCTCCTACGAGCAGTACTTC. Translation: CASSQRESSYEQYF.

This clone was seen once. The chain has TRBV28 and TRBJ1-1, with 11 bases lining up with TRBD1. The CDR3 extends over 15 amino acids. Per the germline V gene, CDR1 is MDHEN and CDR2 is SYDVKM. V was clipped by 6 bases and J by 1 base; unmatched bases: 4. CDR3 coding DNA: TGTGCCAGCAGGGGACAGGGGGGAAAGAACACTGAAGCTTTCTTT. Protein product: CASRGQGGKNTEAFF. The full variable domain, in which reference TRBV28 and TRBJ1-1 provide the parts outside the CDR3, is DVKVTQSSRYLVKRTGEKVFLECVQDMDHENMFWYRQDPGLGLRLIYFSYDVKMKEKGDIPEGYSVSREKKERFSLILESASTNQTSMYLCASRGQGGKNTEAFFGQGTRLTVV.

Remarks on this clone: Other DNA sequences in the sample encode the same CDR3. V usage is TRBV4-3 and J usage is TRBJ1-5, with D unclear. CDR1 is LGHNA, CDR2 YSLEER, per germline. This CDR3 has 13 amino acids. V was shortened by 0 bases and J by 6 bases, with 6 bases between the two germline ends. CDR3 loop: CASSQDRGQPQHF. The CDR3 nucleotides read TGCGCCAGCAGCCAAGATCGGGGTCAGCCCCAGCATTTT.

V is TRBV7-9 and J is TRBJ2-7, with 8 bases fitting TRBD1. The J segment lost 1 base and the V segment lost 2 bases, leaving 4 bases of the junction unmatched. The CDR3 has 15 residues. Germline V gene sequence: CDR1 SEHNR, CDR2 FQNEAQ (reference sequence). Here the CDR3 reads CASSLWDRRSYEQYF. CDR3 DNA: TGTGCCAGCAGCTTATGGGACAGGCGGTCCTACGAGCAGTACTTC.

V and J are TRBV19 and TRBJ1-1, with TRBD1 matching 8 bases. CDR3 length: 17 amino acids. The germline CDR1 and CDR2 sequences are LNHDA and SQIVND (reference sequence). V shed 2 bases, J shed 1 base, and the junction held 9 bases outside the gene matches. CDR3 nucleotide sequence: TGTGCCAGTAGTATAAGAGCGGCAGGGGGCCCGAACACTGAAGCTTTCTTT. It codes for CASSIRAAGGPNTEAFF.

This rearrangement joins TRBV7-2 to TRBJ2-4; 8 nucleotides agree with TRBD1. V lost 5 bases and J lost 15; bases outside the gene matches: 12. The V gene's germline CDR1 is SGHTA and CDR2 FQGNSA. This CDR3 spans 13 amino acids. CDR3 residues: CASSPRQGFTSYF. CDR3 DNA: TGTGCCAGCAGCCCTCGACAGGGGTTCACATCGTACTTC.

The genes are TRBV9 and TRBJ1-3; perhaps TRBD1 as D (6 bases). Deletions cut 0 bases from V and 3 bases from J, with 10 bases between. The CDR3 contains 15 residues. CDR1 is SGDLS, CDR2 YYNGEE, per germline. CDR3 sequence: CASSVAGRGGNTIYF. DNA of the CDR3: TGTGCCAGCAGCGTAGCTGGCAGGGGTGGAAACACCATATATTTT.

CDR3 nucleotides: TGTGCCAGCAGCCCCGAGGGGGGGCGCAAATATTTT. Amino acid sequence: CASSPEGGRKYF. The V gene is TRBV9, the J gene TRBJ1-3; possibly TRBD1 for D (6 bases). From germline, CDR1 is SGDLS and CDR2 YYNGEE. The V gene lost 4 bases and the J gene lost 15 bases, with 17 bases spanning the gap. The CDR3 covers 12 residues.

This chain links TRBV2 with TRBJ2-5, with TRBD1 matching over 8 bases. CDR3 size: 14 residues. Germline V gene data show CDR1 as SNHLY and CDR2 as FYNNEI. The J segment lost 2 bases and the V segment lost 10 bases, leaving 9 bases of the junction unmatched. CDR3 bases: TGTGCCACCGTCCGGGACAGGTGGCAAGAGACCCAGTACTTC. It encodes CATVRDRWQETQYF.

The V call is TRBV14, the J call TRBJ2-6; a possible D gene is TRBD1 (5 bases). The CDR3 contains 19 residues. V gave up 1 base and J gave up 0 bases, with 16 bases separating them. CDR1 SGHDN and CDR2 FVKESK come from the germline V gene. The CDR3 loop reads CASSQGRVPIGSGANVLTF. In nucleotides, the CDR3 is TGTGCCAGCAGCCAAGGCAGGGTGCCAATCGGCTCTGGGGCCAACGTCCTGACTTTC. Full variable domain (rest looked up from reference TRBV14 and TRBJ2-6): EAGVTQFPSHSVIEKGQTVTLRCDPISGHDNLYWYRRVMGKEIKFLLHFVKESKQDESGMPNNRFLAERTGGTYSTLKVQPAELEDSGVYFCASSQGRVPIGSGANVLTFGAGSRLTVL.

The CDR3 protein is CASSQDPGSYGYTF. The CDR3 nucleotides read TGCGCCAGCAGCCAAGATCCGGGGAGCTATGGCTACACCTTC. The chain uses TRBV4-3 and TRBJ1-2; D not resolved. The ends were cut back, 0 bases at V and 4 bases at J, with 9 bases in the middle. The CDR3 length is 14 residues. The V gene's germline CDR1 is LGHNA and CDR2 YSLEER.

This clone was detected only once. The rearrangement uses TRBV6-6 and TRBJ2-1; D perhaps matches TRBD2 (5 bases). Germline V lookup: CDR1 MNHNY, CDR2 SVGAGI (reference sequence). V lost 6 bases to trimming and J lost 7 bases, with 13 bases between them. The CDR3 contains 13 residues. The CDR3 sequence: CASRTGVVNEQFF. CDR3 bases: TGTGCCAGCAGAACCGGGGTGGTTAATGAGCAGTTCTTC.

The chain carries TRBV4-3 and TRBJ1-6, with D possibly matching TRBD1 (6 bases). Trimming removed 5 bases from V and 10 bases from J, with 18 bases in between. This CDR3 has 15 residues. Germline V gene sequence: CDR1 LGHNA, CDR2 YSLEER. The CDR3 DNA is TGCGCCAGCAGCGCTGAAACAGGGAGGGGGTCACCCCTCCACTTT. Translation: CASSAETGRGSPLHF.

The V and J genes are TRBV7-2 and TRBJ1-2; no reliable D call. V gave up 5 bases and J gave up 4 bases, with 17 bases separating them. This CDR3 is 15 amino acids long. Germline V gene sequence: CDR1 SGHTA, CDR2 FQGNSA. This CDR3 reads CASSVRGPLSYGYTF. In nucleotides, the CDR3 is TGTGCCAGCAGCGTAAGAGGCCCGCTAAGCTATGGCTACACCTTC.

About this clone: The junction departs from germline at one end; a sequencing error may be responsible. The CDR3 DNA sequence: TGTTCCAGCAGCCGAGGGACTGACAGGGTCGGCGAGACCCAGTACTTC. Translation gives CSSSRGTDRVGETQYF. The genes are TRBV7-9 and TRBJ2-5; TRBD1 is a possible D gene (7 bases). The CDR3 runs to 16 residues. CDR1 and CDR2 (germline): SEHNR, FQNEAQ (reference sequence).

The rearrangement links TRBV5-6 to TRBJ2-7, with 9 bases that match TRBD1. In germline, CDR1 is SGHDT, CDR2 YYEEEE. The length of the CDR3 is 14 residues. Trimming took 4 bases from V and 3 from J; bases not matched to a gene: 5. The CDR3 DNA reads TGTGCCAGCAGCCCACCGGGACAGGGCTACGAGCAGTACTTC. As protein: CASSPPGQGYEQYF.